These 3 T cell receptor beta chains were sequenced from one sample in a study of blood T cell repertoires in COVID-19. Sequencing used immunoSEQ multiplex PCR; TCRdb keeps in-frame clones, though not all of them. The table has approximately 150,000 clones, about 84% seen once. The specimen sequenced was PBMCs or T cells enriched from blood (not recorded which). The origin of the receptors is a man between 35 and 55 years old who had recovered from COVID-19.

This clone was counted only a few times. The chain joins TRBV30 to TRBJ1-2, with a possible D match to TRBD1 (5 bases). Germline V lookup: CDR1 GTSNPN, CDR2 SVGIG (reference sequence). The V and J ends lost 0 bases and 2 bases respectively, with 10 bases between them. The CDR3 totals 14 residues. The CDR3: CAWSVQSGNYGYTF. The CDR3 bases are TGTGCCTGGAGTGTTCAGTCAGGGAACTATGGCTACACCTTC.

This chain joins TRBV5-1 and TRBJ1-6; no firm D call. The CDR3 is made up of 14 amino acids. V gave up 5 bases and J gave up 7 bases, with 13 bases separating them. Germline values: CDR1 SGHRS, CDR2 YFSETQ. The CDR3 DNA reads TGCGCCAGCAGTTCTGACGGGAAGAATTCACCCCTCCACTTT. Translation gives CASSSDGKNSPLHF.

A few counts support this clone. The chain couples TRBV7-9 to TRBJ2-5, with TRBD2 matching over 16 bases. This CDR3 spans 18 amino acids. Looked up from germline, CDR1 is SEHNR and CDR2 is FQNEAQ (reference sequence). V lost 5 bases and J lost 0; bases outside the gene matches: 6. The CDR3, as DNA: TGTGCCAGCAGCCGGGGACTAGCGGGGGGGAACGACCAAGAGACCCAGTACTTC. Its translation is CASSRGLAGGNDQETQYF.